Below are 8 T cell receptor beta chains sequenced from a single sample in a study of blood T cells in healthy people across ages. The use of a sample-barcoded 5' primer and a J-beta primer mix characterized a second PCR of roughly 6 to 11 cycles. From the 5' RACE reads, TCRdb called clonotypes with MiXCR, one entry per CDR3 protein. The sample lists some 900,000 distinct CDR3 sequences; around 48% were seen once. The sequenced sample was blood. The receptors were sampled from a man aged 25-40 years in good health.

The chain uses TRBV20-1 and TRBJ1-6; D is unresolved. Trimming took off 1 base at V and 0 bases at J, with 7 bases between the two ends. Germline CDR1 DFQATT, CDR2 SNEGSKA (reference sequence). This CDR3 has 15 residues. CDR3 in DNA: TGCAGTGCTAGAGGGGTGAGCTCCTATAATTCACCCCTCCACTTT. Translated: CSARGVSSYNSPLHF.

This chain connects TRBV29-1 to TRBJ1-2, with D unclear. In germline, CDR1 is SQVTM, CDR2 ANQGSEA. The CDR3 has 13 amino acids. Trimming pared 3 bases from V and 10 bases from J, leaving 18 bases between. CDR3 sequence reads: CSVEVPGQMVYTF. CDR3 coding DNA: TGCAGCGTTGAGGTGCCCGGGCAAATGGTCTACACCTTC.

This clonotype turned up a few times. The chain combines TRBV20-1 with TRBJ2-5; D might be TRBD2 (5 bases). Trimming pared 3 bases from V and 0 bases from J, leaving 14 bases between. This CDR3 has 15 residues. CDR1 is DFQATT, CDR2 SNEGSKA, per germline (reference sequence). The CDR3 reads CSASAGAINQETQYF. The CDR3 region has the DNA TGCAGTGCTAGTGCGGGCGCGATAAACCAAGAGACCCAGTACTTC.

This clonotype was seen more than once but under ten times. The rearrangement links TRBV6-5 to TRBJ2-1; TRBD2 aligns across 9 bases. Germline V gives CDR1 MNHEY, CDR2 SVGAGI. J gave up 4 bases and V 6 bases, and 7 bases lay outside the gene matches. The CDR3 is 15 residues long. The CDR3 region has the DNA TGTGCCAGCAGACAGACTAGCGGACCTTACAATGAGCAGTTCTTC. This codes for CASRQTSGPYNEQFF.

The chain links TRBV7-2 to TRBJ2-1; 8 bases line up with TRBD2. Germline V lookup: CDR1 SGHTA, CDR2 FQGNSA. V lost 1 base to trimming and J lost 2 bases; unmatched junction nucleotides: 7. The CDR3 covers 17 residues. The CDR3: CASSLGGSGGPYNEQFF. The DNA for the CDR3 is TGTGCCAGCAGCTTAGGAGGAAGCGGGGGCCCCTACAATGAGCAGTTCTTC.

The chain has TRBV4-2 and TRBJ1-5; TRBD1 matches at 7 bases. This CDR3 has 16 residues. V was clipped by 3 bases and J by 3 bases; unmatched bases: 8. The germline V gene has CDR1 LGHNA and CDR2 YNFKEQ. CDR3 nucleotide sequence: TGTGCCAGCAGCCATGGGGACAGTGCTGTCAATCAGCCCCAGCATTTT. Translation: CASSHGDSAVNQPQHF.

The chain employs TRBV14 and TRBJ2-5; TRBD2 is a possible D gene (6 bases). V gave up 3 bases and J gave up 2 bases, with 22 bases separating them. There are 18 residues in the CDR3. The germline V gene has CDR1 SGHDN and CDR2 FVKESK. The CDR3 reads CASSHRLEGLGRQETQYF. The CDR3 DNA sequence: TGTGCCAGCAGCCATCGACTGGAGGGCCTCGGAAGGCAAGAGACCCAGTACTTC.

For this clonotype: Germline is not matched at one junction end, which may reflect a read error. The chain recombines TRBV4-2 with TRBJ2-3; 7 nucleotides match TRBD2. Per the germline V gene, CDR1 is LGHNA and CDR2 is YNFKEQ. CDR3 length: 16 residues. The CDR3 spells CASSHVTGTNTDMQYF. CDR3 nucleotide sequence: TGTGCCAGCAGCCATGTTACCGGGACTAACACAGATATGCAGTATTTT.